This T cell receptor beta chain stems from a study of OX40 agonist ivuxolimab in advanced cancers. As for the study in general: Previous treatment with anti-PD-1, anti-PD-L1 or anti-CTLA-4 therapy was allowed; 40% had received some.

Overall study findings and caveats: There was clonal expansion of CD4+ and CD8+ blood T cells by week 6 at 0.1 to 3.0 mg/kg. Among the lowest peripheral clonal expansion occurred in 0.1-3.0 mg/kg partial responders.

The table came from immunoSEQ multiplex PCR; TCRdb's copy has only in-frame clones and leaves some out. The sample lists about 52,000 clones, 80% to 90% occurring once. A note on this clone: Its antigen is unknown.

Germline assignment: CDR1 MDHEN and CDR2 SYDVKM. Trimming cost V 6 bases and J 2 bases, with 11 bases left between them. This CDR3 is 14 amino acids long. Systemic immunosuppression or a history of autoimmune disease excluded patients. This sample comprised CD4+ or CD8+ T cells sorted from blood, obtained in a trial of the OX40 agonist ivuxolimab. The V gene is TRBV28, the J gene TRBJ1-5; D is unclear. The TCR originated in an adult with an advanced solid tumor such as melanoma, head and neck, liver or kidney cancer. CDR3 protein: CASSGLRGNQPQHF. In DNA, the CDR3 is TGTGCCAGCAGCGGACTTAGGGGCAATCAGCCCCAGCATTTT.